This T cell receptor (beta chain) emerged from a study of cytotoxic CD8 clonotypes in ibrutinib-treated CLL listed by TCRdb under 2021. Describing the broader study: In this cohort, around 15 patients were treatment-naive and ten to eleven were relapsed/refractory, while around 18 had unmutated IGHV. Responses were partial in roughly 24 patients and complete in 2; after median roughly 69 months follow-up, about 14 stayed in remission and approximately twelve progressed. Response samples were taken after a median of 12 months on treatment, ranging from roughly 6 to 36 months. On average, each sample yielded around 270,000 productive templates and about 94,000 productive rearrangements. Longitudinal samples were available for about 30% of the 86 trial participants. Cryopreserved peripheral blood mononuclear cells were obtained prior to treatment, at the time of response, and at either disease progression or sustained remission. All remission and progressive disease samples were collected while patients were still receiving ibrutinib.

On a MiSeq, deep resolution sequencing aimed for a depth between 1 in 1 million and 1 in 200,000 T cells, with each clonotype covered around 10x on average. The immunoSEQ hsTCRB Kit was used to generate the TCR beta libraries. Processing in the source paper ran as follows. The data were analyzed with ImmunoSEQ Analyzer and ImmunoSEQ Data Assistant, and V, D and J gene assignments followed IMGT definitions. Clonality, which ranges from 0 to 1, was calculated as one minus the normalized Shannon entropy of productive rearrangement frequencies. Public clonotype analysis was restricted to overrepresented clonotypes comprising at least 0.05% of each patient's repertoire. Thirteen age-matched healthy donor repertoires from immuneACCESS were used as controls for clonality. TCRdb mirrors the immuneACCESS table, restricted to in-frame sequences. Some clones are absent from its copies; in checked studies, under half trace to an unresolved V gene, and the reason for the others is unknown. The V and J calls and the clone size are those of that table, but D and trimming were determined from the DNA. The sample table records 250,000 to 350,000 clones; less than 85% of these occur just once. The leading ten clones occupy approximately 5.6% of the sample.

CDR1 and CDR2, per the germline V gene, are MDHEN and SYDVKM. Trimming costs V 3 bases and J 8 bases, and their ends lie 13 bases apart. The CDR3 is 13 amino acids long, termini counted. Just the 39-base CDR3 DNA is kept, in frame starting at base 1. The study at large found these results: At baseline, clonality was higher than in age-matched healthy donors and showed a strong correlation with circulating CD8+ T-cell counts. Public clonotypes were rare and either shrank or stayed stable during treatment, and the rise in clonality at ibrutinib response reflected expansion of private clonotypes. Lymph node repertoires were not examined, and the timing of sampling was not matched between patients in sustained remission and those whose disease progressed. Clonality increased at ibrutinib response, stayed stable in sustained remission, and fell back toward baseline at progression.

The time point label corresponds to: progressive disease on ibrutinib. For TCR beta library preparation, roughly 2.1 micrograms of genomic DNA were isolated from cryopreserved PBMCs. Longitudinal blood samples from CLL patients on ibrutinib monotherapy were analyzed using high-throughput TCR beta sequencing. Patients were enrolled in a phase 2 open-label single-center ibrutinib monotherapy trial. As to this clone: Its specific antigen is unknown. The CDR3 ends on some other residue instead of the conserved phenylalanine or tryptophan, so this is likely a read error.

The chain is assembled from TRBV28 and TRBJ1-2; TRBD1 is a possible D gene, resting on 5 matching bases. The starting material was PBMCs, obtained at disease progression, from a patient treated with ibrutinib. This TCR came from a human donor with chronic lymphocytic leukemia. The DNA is TGTGCCAGCAGTTTCCGGGGCCCGGGAGGCTACACCGTC. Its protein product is CASSFRGPGGYTV.